The source of this TCR beta chain is a study of T cells in Graves' hyperthyroidism and ophthalmopathy. Study outcomes and limitations: Blood also held most thyroid clonotypes expanded beyond 0.001.

This clonotype was found many times. What it binds is not known. Amplification yielded TCR beta CDR3 regions, with RNA transcripts as the source. A set of HTBI primers served as the primers for a first-round RT-PCR of the TCR CDR3. One entry per CDR3 protein results from TCRdb running MiXCR on the multiplex PCR reads. The sample comprises approximately 610,000 distinct CDR3 sequences, 16% of which are singletons, and about 18% rests with the top ten. The CDR3 length is 13 residues. V was shortened by 2 bases and J by 8 bases, with 11 bases between the two germline ends. Germline V gene sequence: CDR1 SGHAT, CDR2 FQNNGV.

This sequence was found in a young woman with Graves' hyperthyroidism. The chain uses TRBV11-2 and TRBJ2-3; perhaps TRBD2 as D (5 bases). The sample was blood. This CDR3 reads CASSLSGGGTQYF. CDR3 sequence (DNA): TGTGCCAGCAGCTTAAGCGGAGGTGGTACGCAGTATTTT.